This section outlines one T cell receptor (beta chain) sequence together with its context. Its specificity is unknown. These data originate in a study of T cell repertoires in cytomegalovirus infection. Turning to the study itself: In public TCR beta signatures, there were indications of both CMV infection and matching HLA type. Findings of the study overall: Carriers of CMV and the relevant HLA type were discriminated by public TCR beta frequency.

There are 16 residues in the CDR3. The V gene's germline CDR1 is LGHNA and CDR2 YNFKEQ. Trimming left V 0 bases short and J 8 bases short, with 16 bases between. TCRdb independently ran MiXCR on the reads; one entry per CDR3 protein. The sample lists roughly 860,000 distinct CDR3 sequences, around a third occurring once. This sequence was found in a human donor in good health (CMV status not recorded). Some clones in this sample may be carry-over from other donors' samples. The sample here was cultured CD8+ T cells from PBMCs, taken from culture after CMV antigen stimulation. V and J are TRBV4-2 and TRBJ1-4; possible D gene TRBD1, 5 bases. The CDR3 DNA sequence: TGTGCCAGCAGCCAAGAATGGGACCCGGTTCGGGAAAAACTGTTTTTT. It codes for CASSQEWDPVREKLFF.